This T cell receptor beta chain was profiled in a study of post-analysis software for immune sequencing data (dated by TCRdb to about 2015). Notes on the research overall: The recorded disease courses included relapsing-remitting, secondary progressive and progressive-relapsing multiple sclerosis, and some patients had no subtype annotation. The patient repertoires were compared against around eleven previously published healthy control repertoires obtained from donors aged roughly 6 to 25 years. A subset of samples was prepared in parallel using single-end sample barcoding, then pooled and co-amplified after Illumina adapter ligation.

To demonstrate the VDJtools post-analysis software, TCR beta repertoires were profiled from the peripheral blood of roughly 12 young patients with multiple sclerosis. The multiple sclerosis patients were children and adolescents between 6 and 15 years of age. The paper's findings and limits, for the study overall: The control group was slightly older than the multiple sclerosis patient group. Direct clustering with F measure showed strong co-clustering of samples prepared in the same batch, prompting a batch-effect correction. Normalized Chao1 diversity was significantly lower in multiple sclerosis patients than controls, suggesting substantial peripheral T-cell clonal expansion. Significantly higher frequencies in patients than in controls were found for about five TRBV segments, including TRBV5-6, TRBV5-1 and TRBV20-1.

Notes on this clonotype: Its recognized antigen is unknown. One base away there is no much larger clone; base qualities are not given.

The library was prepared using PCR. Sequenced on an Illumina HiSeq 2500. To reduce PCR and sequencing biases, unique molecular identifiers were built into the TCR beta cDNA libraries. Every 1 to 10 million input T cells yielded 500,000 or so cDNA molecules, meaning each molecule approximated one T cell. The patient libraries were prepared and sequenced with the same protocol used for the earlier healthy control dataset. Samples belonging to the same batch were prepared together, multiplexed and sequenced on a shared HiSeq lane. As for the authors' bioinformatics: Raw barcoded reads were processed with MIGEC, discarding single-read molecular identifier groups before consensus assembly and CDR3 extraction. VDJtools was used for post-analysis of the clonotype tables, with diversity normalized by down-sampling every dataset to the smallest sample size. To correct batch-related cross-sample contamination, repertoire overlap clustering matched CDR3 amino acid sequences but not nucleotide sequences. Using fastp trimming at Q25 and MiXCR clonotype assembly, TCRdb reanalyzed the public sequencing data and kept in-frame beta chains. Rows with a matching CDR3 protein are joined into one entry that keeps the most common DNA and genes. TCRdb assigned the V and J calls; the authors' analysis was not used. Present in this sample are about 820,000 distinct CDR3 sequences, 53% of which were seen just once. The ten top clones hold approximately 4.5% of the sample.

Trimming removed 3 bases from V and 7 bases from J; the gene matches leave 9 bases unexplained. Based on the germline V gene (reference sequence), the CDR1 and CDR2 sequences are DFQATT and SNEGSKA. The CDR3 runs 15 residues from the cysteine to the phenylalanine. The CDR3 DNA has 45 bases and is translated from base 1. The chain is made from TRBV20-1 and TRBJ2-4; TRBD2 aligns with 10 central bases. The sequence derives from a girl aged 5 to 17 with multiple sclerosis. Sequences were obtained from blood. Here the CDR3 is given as CSASPGLADRNIQYF. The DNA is TGCAGTGCTAGCCCAGGACTAGCGGACAGGAACATTCAGTACTTC.